This T cell receptor (beta chain) was recorded in a study of T cell repertoires in cytomegalovirus infection. MiXCR was run by TCRdb on the reads, yielding one entry per CDR3 protein. The sample has 200,000 to 250,000 distinct CDR3 sequences, 35% to 45% seen once. As regards this clonotype: Its target is not known.

J lost 0 bases, V lost 4 bases, and 24 bases had no gene match. CDR3 length equals 24 residues. The germline V gene has CDR1 SGHVS and CDR2 FNYEAQ. The chain couples TRBV7-6 to TRBJ2-6, with 10 bases lining up with TRBD1. The sample in question was CD8+ T cells from cultured PBMCs, obtained from culture after CMV antigen stimulation. The receptor was isolated from a human donor in good health (CMV status not recorded). Some clones in this sample may be carry-over from other donors' samples. CDR3 region: CASSSYDTGTGEPFFHSGANVLTF. The CDR3 region has the DNA TGTGCCAGCAGCTCCTACGATACCGGGACAGGGGAACCTTTTTTCCACTCTGGGGCCAACGTCCTGACTTTC.